Each of the 24 T cell receptor beta chains below was sequenced from the same sample in a study of siplizumab effects on memory and regulatory T cells. An approximately 6-day coculture at 37°C was performed with the mixed lymphocyte reaction cells. The table came from immunoSEQ multiplex PCR; TCRdb's copy has only in-frame clones and leaves some out. There are 9,500 to 11,000 clones in the sample; around 40% occur only once, and 9.5% to 12% lies in the top ten. The antigens these receptors bind are not known. The sequenced sample consisted of CFSE-low (dividing) CD8+ T cells sorted from an allogeneic mixed lymphocyte reaction. These receptors were obtained from a human donor in good health; the cells came from an allogeneic mixed lymphocyte reaction.

This clone is judged medium-sized. V is TRBV25-1 and J is TRBJ1-1; tentatively, D is TRBD1 (5 bases). CDR3 length: 12 residues. CDR1 and CDR2 from the germline V gene are MGHDK and SYGVNS. Deletions cut 6 bases from V and 3 bases from J, with 8 bases between. The CDR3 bases are TGTGCCAGCAGAGACAGATACACTGAAGCTTTCTTT. Translating gives CASRDRYTEAFF. The full variable domain, completed using reference TRBV25-1 and TRBJ1-1, is EADIYQTPRYLVIGTGKKITLECSQTMGHDKMYWYQQDPGMELHLIHYSYGVNSTEKGDLSSESTVSRIRTEHFPLTLESARPSHTSQYLCASRDRYTEAFFGQGTRLTVV.

In this sample, this clone is medium-sized. This chain links TRBV6-1 with TRBJ2-5; D possibly corresponds to TRBD1 (5 bases). The CDR3 is 15 residues long. Germline V gene sequence: CDR1 MNHNS, CDR2 SASEGT. Trimming stripped 2 bases from V and 1 base from J, with 11 bases between. The CDR3 DNA is TGTGCCAGCAGTGAAAGGGGTTCAGGCCAAGAGACCCAGTACTTC. The encoded protein is CASSERGSGQETQYF.

This clone was counted a few times. This chain links TRBV15 with TRBJ1-5, with TRBD1 matching 7 bases. Germline V gene sequence: CDR1 LNHNV, CDR2 YYDKDF (reference sequence). The CDR3 extends over 14 amino acids. Germline trimming cut 6 bases from V and 4 bases from J; bases unmatched to any gene: 6. The CDR3 spells CATSQYRGNQPQHF. CDR3 DNA sequence: TGTGCCACCAGTCAATACAGGGGAAATCAGCCCCAGCATTTT.

Relative to its sample, this clone is medium-sized (0.01 to 0.1%). The chain carries TRBV4-1 and TRBJ2-7; no definite D call. V was cut by 6 bases and J by 3 bases, with 18 bases left in between. The CDR3 has 15 amino acids. Germline V lookup: CDR1 MGHRA, CDR2 YSYEKL. CDR3 sequence reads: CASSIIATAVYEQYF. Written as DNA, the CDR3 is TGCGCCAGCAGTATCATCGCGACCGCAGTCTACGAGCAGTACTTC.

By sample share, this clone is medium-sized. The gene calls are TRBV4-1 and TRBJ2-1; no clear D gene. In germline, CDR1 is MGHRA, CDR2 YSYEKL. This CDR3 spans 11 amino acids. V was clipped by 0 bases and J by 8 bases, with 2 bases between them. CDR3 bases: TGCGCCAGCAGCCAAGACCATGAGCAGTTCTTC. Amino acids: CASSQDHEQFF.

The chain couples TRBV4-1 to TRBJ2-7; 9 bases agree with TRBD1. The ends lost 0 bases at V and 3 bases at J; junction bases unmatched: 3. The CDR3 is made up of 15 amino acids. Germline CDR1 is MGHRA and CDR2 is YSYEKL. The CDR3 sequence is CASSQEGTGYYEQYF. In DNA form, the CDR3 reads TGCGCCAGCAGCCAAGAAGGGACAGGGTACTACGAGCAGTACTTC.

This clone appeared a single time. The rearrangement links TRBV5-4 to TRBJ1-4, with D possibly TRBD1 on 5 matching bases. CDR1 SGHNT and CDR2 YYREEE come from the germline V gene (reference sequence). The CDR3 contains 15 residues. V was trimmed by 2 bases and J by 6 bases, leaving 14 bases between them. This CDR3 reads CASSLAAGVDEKLFF. CDR3 bases: TGTGCCAGCAGCTTAGCGGCGGGGGTAGATGAAAAACTGTTTTTT.

The V call is TRBV7-8, the J call TRBJ1-5; weak D call: TRBD1 (5 bases). Germline V gives CDR1 SGHVS, CDR2 FQNEAQ. Trimming removed 2 bases from V and 7 bases from J, with 9 bases in between. The CDR3 runs 13 residues. The CDR3 DNA follows: TGTGCCAGCAGCTTAAATCAGGGACAGCCCCAGCATTTT. Translation gives CASSLNQGQPQHF.

The chain combines TRBV27 with TRBJ2-6, with D hard to call. Germline-derived CDR1 and CDR2 are MNHEY and SMNVEV (reference sequence). Between the trimmed V and J ends, which lost 4 bases and 0 bases, there was a span of 13 bases. The CDR3 has 17 residues. The CDR3 sequence is CASSYDGFSSGANVLTF. The CDR3 DNA is TGTGCCAGCAGTTATGACGGGTTTAGCTCTGGGGCCAACGTCCTGACTTTC.

The CDR3 DNA reads TGTGCCAGTAGTATTGGGGGGCTGAGCACAGATACGCAGTATTTT. Translating gives CASSIGGLSTDTQYF. The J gene is TRBJ2-3, the V gene TRBV19; TRBD1 or TRBD2 may be the D gene (6 bases each). The CDR3 runs to 15 residues. The V end lost 3 bases, the J end lost 0 bases, and 10 bases lay between the germline ends. The germline V gene has CDR1 LNHDA and CDR2 SQIVND (reference sequence).

This clone was picked up one time. This may stem from a read error, because a much larger clone lies one nucleotide away. The same CDR3 also results from other DNA sequences found in this sample. The V and J genes are TRBV4-2 and TRBJ1-2; no clear D. There are 14 residues in the CDR3. From germline, CDR1 is LGHNA and CDR2 YNFKEQ. This CDR3 is CASSQDREDYGYTF. In DNA form, the CDR3 reads TGTGCCAGTAGCCAAGATCGGGAGGACTATGGCTACACCTTC.

The CDR3 DNA reads as TGTGCCAGCAGTTTAGGGCGGATGGGAGAGCAGTACTTC. As protein: CASSLGRMGEQYF. This chain links TRBV27 with TRBJ2-7; D gene ambiguous. V was trimmed by 2 bases and J by 7 bases, leaving 12 bases between them. Germline V gene lookup returns CDR1 MNHEY and CDR2 SMNVEV (reference sequence). This CDR3 is 13 amino acids long.

This clone ranks as medium-sized. V is TRBV11-2 and J is TRBJ2-5; the D is unclear. The CDR3 sequence is 12 residues long. Trimming left V 6 bases short and J 3 bases short, with 8 bases between. CDR1 SGHAT and CDR2 FQNNGV come from the germline V gene. Here the CDR3 DNA reads TGTGCCAGCAGGCACTATGAAGAGACCCAGTACTTC. As protein: CASRHYEETQYF.

This clone was recorded a few times. The chain carries TRBV7-2 and TRBJ2-5; perhaps TRBD2 as D (5 bases). The CDR3 consists of 14 residues. The V and J ends lost 1 base and 5 bases respectively, with 11 bases between them. CDR1 is SGHTA and CDR2 is FQGNSA in the germline V gene. This CDR3 reads CASSLVTSGETQYF. The CDR3 DNA sequence: TGTGCCAGCAGCTTAGTTACTAGTGGGGAGACCCAGTACTTC.

This clone is medium-sized by share. The gene calls are TRBV27 and TRBJ1-6; D perhaps matches TRBD1 (5 bases). Trimming took off 4 bases at V and 7 bases at J, with 8 bases between the two ends. This CDR3 has 13 residues. From germline, CDR1 is MNHEY and CDR2 SMNVEV (reference sequence). The CDR3 DNA is TGTGCCAGCAGTTGGGGGAAAAATTCACCCCTCCACTTT. This sequence encodes CASSWGKNSPLHF.

The chain is built from TRBV6-6 and TRBJ2-7; D is unresolved. Trimming removed 4 bases at V and 1 base at J, with 8 bases between. From germline, CDR1 is MNHNY and CDR2 SVGAGI (reference sequence). This CDR3 spans 13 amino acids. The CDR3 coding sequence is TGTGCCAGCAGTTCTCCCGGGTCCTACGAGCAGTACTTC. Amino acid sequence: CASSSPGSYEQYF.

This clone showed up many times. V and J are TRBV9 and TRBJ2-7, with unresolved D. This CDR3 has 14 residues. Germline CDR1 is SGDLS and CDR2 is YYNGEE. V shed 1 base and J shed 6 bases, with 14 bases lying between them. The CDR3 is CASSVKTNPLEQYF. The CDR3 coding sequence is TGTGCCAGCAGCGTAAAGACAAACCCCCTCGAGCAGTACTTC.

The chain has TRBV6-5 and TRBJ2-1; D gene ambiguous. V lost 8 bases to trimming and J lost 8 bases, with 4 bases between them. This CDR3 spans 9 amino acids. CDR1 is MNHEY, CDR2 SVGAGI, per germline. CDR3 amino acids: CASGYEQFF. The CDR3 nucleotides read TGTGCCAGCGGCTATGAGCAGTTCTTC.

CDR3 in DNA: TGCGCCAGCAGCCAAGACAGGGGGAACTATGGCTACACCTTC. It codes for CASSQDRGNYGYTF. V usage is TRBV4-3 and J usage is TRBJ1-2; 7 positions agree with TRBD1. With 0 bases clipped from V and 2 bases from J, the junction kept 0 bases outside the gene matches. Per the germline V gene, CDR1 is LGHNA and CDR2 is YSLEER. There are 14 residues in the CDR3.

The sample holds a few counts of this clone. The genes are TRBV5-5 and TRBJ2-7; D unresolved. The V end was cut by 0 bases, the J end by 3 bases, with 10 bases between. This CDR3 region has 14 residues. Germline lookup yields CDR1 SGHKS and CDR2 YYEKEE (reference sequence). Here the CDR3 DNA reads TGTGCCAGCAGCTTGGAAAACTGGGGCTACGAGCAGTACTTC. It translates to CASSLENWGYEQYF.

The chain joins TRBV9 to TRBJ2-3; D unclear. CDR3 length: 15 amino acids. Germline-derived CDR1 and CDR2 are SGDLS and YYNGEE. V was shortened by 0 bases and J by 2 bases, with 10 bases between the two germline ends. The CDR3: CASSVEGGSTDTQYF. In nucleotides, the CDR3 is TGTGCCAGCAGCGTAGAGGGCGGTTCCACAGATACGCAGTATTTT.

The chain employs TRBV9 and TRBJ2-1; no reliable D call. V shed 2 bases and J shed 0 bases, with 9 bases lying between them. Germline lookup yields CDR1 SGDLS and CDR2 YYNGEE. This CDR3 is built from 15 residues. The CDR3 DNA follows: TGTGCCAGCAGCGTTATCGGTAGCTCCTACAATGAGCAGTTCTTC. This encodes CASSVIGSSYNEQFF.

This clone is deemed medium-sized. This chain uses TRBV7-7 with TRBJ2-7, with 9 bases that match TRBD1. In germline, CDR1 is SSHAT, CDR2 FNYEAQ (reference sequence). J was trimmed by 1 base and V by 5 bases; bases with no gene match: 3. The CDR3 consists of 14 residues. The chain's CDR3 is CASSPGTGSYEQYF. In DNA form, the CDR3 reads TGTGCCAGCAGCCCCGGGACAGGGTCCTACGAGCAGTACTTC. Filled out from reference TRBV7-7 and TRBJ2-7, the complete variable domain reads GAGVSQSPRYKVTKRGQDVTLRCDPISSHATLYWYQQALGQGPEFLTYFNYEAQPDKSGLPSDRFSAERPEGSISTLTIQRTEQRDSAMYRCASSPGTGSYEQYFGPGTRLTVT.

The gene calls are TRBV7-2 and TRBJ1-2; D may be TRBD1 (6 bases). Germline V gives CDR1 SGHTA, CDR2 FQGNSA. This CDR3 spans 14 amino acids. The V end lost 2 bases, the J end lost 6 bases, and 13 bases lay between the germline ends. DNA for the CDR3: TGTGCCAGCAGCTTACCGACAGGAGTCGATGGCTACACCTTC. It codes for CASSLPTGVDGYTF.